This T cell receptor (beta chain) was recorded in a study of blood T cell repertoires in COVID-19. The authors' processing: Quantification of nucleated cells was approximated via reference gene primer amplification. Sequencing used immunoSEQ multiplex PCR; TCRdb keeps in-frame clones, though not all of them. V, J and clone size are those of that table, while D and trimming were read from the DNA. In the table there are under 50,000 clones, around 84% of which are singletons. Looked up from germline, CDR1 is MNHEY and CDR2 is SMNVEV (reference sequence). V lost 6 bases, J lost 14 bases, and 14 bases stayed unmatched. The CDR3 is 15 amino acids.

This TCR derives from a man aged 50-60 years with active COVID-19. The V call is TRBV27, the J call TRBJ1-6, with TRBD1 identical over 9 bases. Sequenced: peripheral blood. The CDR3 reads CASSSDRGGDLTLHF. The CDR3 DNA follows: TGTGCCAGCAGCTCCGACAGGGGGGGGGATTTGACCCTCCACTTT.